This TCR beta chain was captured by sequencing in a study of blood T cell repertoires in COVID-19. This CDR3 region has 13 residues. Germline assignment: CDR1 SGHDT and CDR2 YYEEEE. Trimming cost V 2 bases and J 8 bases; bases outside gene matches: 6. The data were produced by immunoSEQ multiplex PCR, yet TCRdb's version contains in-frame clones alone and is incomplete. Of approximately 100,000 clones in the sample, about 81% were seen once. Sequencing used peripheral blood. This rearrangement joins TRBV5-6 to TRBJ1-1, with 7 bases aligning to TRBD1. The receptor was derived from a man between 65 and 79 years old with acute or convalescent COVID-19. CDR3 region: CASSFRGNPEAFF. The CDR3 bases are TGTGCCAGCAGCTTCAGGGGGAACCCCGAAGCTTTCTTT.